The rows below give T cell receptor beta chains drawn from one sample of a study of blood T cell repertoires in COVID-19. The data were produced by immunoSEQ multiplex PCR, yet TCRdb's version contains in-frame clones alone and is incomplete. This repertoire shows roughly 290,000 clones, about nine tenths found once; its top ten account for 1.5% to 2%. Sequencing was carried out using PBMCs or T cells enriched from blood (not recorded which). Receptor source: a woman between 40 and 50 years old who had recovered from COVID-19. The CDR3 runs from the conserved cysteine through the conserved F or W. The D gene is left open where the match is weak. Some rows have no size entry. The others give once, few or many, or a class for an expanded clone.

cdr3_nt: TGTGCCTGGGCATCGGACAGGGGGCGGAATCAGCCCCAGCATTTT; cdr3_aa: CAWASDRGRNQPQHF; d_call: TRBD1; clone_size: .; v_call: TRBV30; j_call: TRBJ1-5
cdr3_nt: TGTGCCAGCAGCCCCCCGCGGACTAGCGGGAGGGCGACCGGGGAGCTGTTTTTT; cdr3_aa: CASSPPRTSGRATGELFF; d_call: TRBD2; clone_size: .; v_call: TRBV3-1/TRBV3-2; j_call: TRBJ2-2
cdr3_nt: TGTGCCAGCAGAGGACAGTCCTACGAGCAGTACTTC; cdr3_aa: CASRGQSYEQYF; d_call: .; clone_size: .; v_call: TRBV2; j_call: TRBJ2-7
cdr3_nt: TGCGCCAGCAGCGCTACTAGCGGGGCAGATACGCAGTATTTT; cdr3_aa: CASSATSGADTQYF; d_call: TRBD2; clone_size: .; v_call: TRBV5-1; j_call: TRBJ2-3
cdr3_nt: TGCGCCAGCAGCTTGCAGGAGACCCAGTACTTC; cdr3_aa: CASSLQETQYF; d_call: .; clone_size: .; v_call: TRBV5-1; j_call: TRBJ2-5
cdr3_nt: TGCGCCAGCAGCCAAGAAGACAACAGGGCTCAGCCCCAGCATTTT; cdr3_aa: CASSQEDNRAQPQHF; d_call: .; clone_size: few; v_call: TRBV4-1; j_call: TRBJ1-5
cdr3_nt: TGTGCCAGCAGGGGGGACAGTGTTCGCAATGGCTACACCTTC; cdr3_aa: CASRGDSVRNGYTF; d_call: TRBD1; clone_size: .; v_call: TRBV3-1/TRBV3-2; j_call: TRBJ1-2
cdr3_nt: TGTGCCAGCAGCTATCGGACAGGGGGCCCAAAAATAGGTGGCTACACCTTC; cdr3_aa: CASSYRTGGPKIGGYTF; d_call: TRBD1; clone_size: .; v_call: TRBV7-2; j_call: TRBJ1-2
cdr3_nt: TGTGCCAGCAGTTACGGGGTCGAGGGCACTGAAGCTTTCTTT; cdr3_aa: CASSYGVEGTEAFF; d_call: .; clone_size: .; v_call: TRBV6-5; j_call: TRBJ1-1
cdr3_nt: TGTGCCAGCAGCCAGCCGGGACAGGGGGCTCGGGAGCAGTACTTC; cdr3_aa: CASSQPGQGAREQYF; d_call: TRBD1; clone_size: .; v_call: TRBV3-1/TRBV3-2; j_call: TRBJ2-7
cdr3_nt: TGTGCCAGCAGCCTTCGGGTCTCAGTTACTGAAGCTTTCTTT; cdr3_aa: CASSLRVSVTEAFF; d_call: .; clone_size: .; v_call: TRBV5-5; j_call: TRBJ1-1
cdr3_nt: TGTGCCAGCAGCCAAGTAGCGGTGCGGGGGACCGGGGAGCTGTTTTTT; cdr3_aa: CASSQVAVRGTGELFF; d_call: TRBD2; clone_size: .; v_call: TRBV4-2; j_call: TRBJ2-2
cdr3_nt: TGTGCCAGTAGTGTGTCGGGGGGATACTACGAGCAGTACTTC; cdr3_aa: CASSVSGGYYEQYF; d_call: TRBD2; clone_size: .; v_call: TRBV19; j_call: TRBJ2-7
cdr3_nt: TGTGCCAGCAGCCCCCGTAGCGGGAGTATCACCGGGGAGCTGTTTTTT; cdr3_aa: CASSPRSGSITGELFF; d_call: TRBD2; clone_size: .; v_call: TRBV9; j_call: TRBJ2-2
cdr3_nt: TGTGCCAGCAGCTTAGGCCTAAACACTGAAGCTTTCTTT; cdr3_aa: CASSLGLNTEAFF; d_call: .; clone_size: .; v_call: TRBV11-2; j_call: TRBJ1-1
cdr3_nt: TGTGCCAGCAGCCAATCGACTGAAGCTTTCTTT; cdr3_aa: CASSQSTEAFF; d_call: .; clone_size: .; v_call: TRBV3-1/TRBV3-2; j_call: TRBJ1-1
cdr3_nt: TGTGCCAGCGGGCCCGACTCACAGGGGACATTTGGCTACACCTTC; cdr3_aa: CASGPDSQGTFGYTF; d_call: TRBD1; clone_size: .; v_call: TRBV28; j_call: TRBJ1-2
cdr3_nt: TGCGCCAGCAGTGGAGCGGGTGCCCTCGAGCAGTACTTC; cdr3_aa: CASSGAGALEQYF; d_call: .; clone_size: .; v_call: TRBV10-2; j_call: TRBJ2-7
cdr3_nt: TGTGCCAGCAGAACAGGACAATTTAGATATGGCTACACCTTC; cdr3_aa: CASRTGQFRYGYTF; d_call: .; clone_size: .; v_call: TRBV11-2; j_call: TRBJ1-2
cdr3_nt: TGCGCCAGCAGCCAGAGGACAGGGAATGAAAAACTGTTTTTT; cdr3_aa: CASSQRTGNEKLFF; d_call: TRBD1; clone_size: .; v_call: TRBV4-1; j_call: TRBJ1-4
cdr3_nt: TGCGCCAGCAGCTTGGGCCCGTTCCGGACAGGGACCACAGATACGCAGTATTTT; cdr3_aa: CASSLGPFRTGTTDTQYF; d_call: TRBD1; clone_size: .; v_call: TRBV5-1; j_call: TRBJ2-3
cdr3_nt: TGTGCCAGTAGTTCTCAGGCGAATAATTCACCCCTCCACTTT; cdr3_aa: CASSSQANNSPLHF; d_call: .; clone_size: .; v_call: TRBV19; j_call: TRBJ1-6
cdr3_nt: TGTGCCAGCAGTTACGACAGCGAGACCTACGAGCAGTACTTC; cdr3_aa: CASSYDSETYEQYF; d_call: .; clone_size: .; v_call: TRBV6-5; j_call: TRBJ2-7
cdr3_nt: TGTGCCAGCAGCTTCGGGGGGTATGGTCAGCCCCAGCATTTT; cdr3_aa: CASSFGGYGQPQHF; d_call: .; clone_size: .; v_call: TRBV5-6; j_call: TRBJ1-5